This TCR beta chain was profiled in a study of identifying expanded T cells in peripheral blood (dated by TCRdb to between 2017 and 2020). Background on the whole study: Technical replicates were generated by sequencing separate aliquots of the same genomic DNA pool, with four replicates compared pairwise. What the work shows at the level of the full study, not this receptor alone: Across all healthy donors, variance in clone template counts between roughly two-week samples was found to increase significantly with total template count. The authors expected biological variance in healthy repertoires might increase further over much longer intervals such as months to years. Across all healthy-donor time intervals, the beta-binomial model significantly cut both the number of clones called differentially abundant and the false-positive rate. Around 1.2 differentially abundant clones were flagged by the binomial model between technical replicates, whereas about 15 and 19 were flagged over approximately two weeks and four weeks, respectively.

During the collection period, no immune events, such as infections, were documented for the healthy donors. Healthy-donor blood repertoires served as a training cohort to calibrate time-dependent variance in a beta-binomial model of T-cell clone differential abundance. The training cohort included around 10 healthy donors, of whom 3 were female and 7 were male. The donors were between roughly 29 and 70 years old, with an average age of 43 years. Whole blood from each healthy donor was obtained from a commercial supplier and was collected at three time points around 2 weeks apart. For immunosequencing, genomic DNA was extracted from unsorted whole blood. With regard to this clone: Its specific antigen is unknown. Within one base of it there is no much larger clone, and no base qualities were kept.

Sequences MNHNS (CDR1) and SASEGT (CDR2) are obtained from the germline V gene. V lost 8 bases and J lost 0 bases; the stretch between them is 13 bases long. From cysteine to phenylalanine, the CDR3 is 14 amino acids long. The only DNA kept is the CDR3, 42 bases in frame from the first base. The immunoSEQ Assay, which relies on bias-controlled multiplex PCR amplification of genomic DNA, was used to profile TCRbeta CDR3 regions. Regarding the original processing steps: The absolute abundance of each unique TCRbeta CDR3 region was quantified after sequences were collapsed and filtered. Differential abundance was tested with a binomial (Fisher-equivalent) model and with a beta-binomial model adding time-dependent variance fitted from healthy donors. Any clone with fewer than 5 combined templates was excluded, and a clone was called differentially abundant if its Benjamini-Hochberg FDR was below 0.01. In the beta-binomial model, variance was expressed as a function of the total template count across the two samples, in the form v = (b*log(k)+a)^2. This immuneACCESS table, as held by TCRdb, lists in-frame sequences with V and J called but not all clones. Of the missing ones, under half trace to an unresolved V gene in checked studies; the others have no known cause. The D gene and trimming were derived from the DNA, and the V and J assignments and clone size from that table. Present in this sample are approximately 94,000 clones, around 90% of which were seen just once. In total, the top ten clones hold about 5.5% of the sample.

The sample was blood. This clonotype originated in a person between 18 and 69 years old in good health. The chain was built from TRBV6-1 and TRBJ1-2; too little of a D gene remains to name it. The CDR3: CASRPRESNYGYTF. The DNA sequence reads TGTGCCAGCCGTCCCAGAGAATCTAACTATGGCTACACCTTC.